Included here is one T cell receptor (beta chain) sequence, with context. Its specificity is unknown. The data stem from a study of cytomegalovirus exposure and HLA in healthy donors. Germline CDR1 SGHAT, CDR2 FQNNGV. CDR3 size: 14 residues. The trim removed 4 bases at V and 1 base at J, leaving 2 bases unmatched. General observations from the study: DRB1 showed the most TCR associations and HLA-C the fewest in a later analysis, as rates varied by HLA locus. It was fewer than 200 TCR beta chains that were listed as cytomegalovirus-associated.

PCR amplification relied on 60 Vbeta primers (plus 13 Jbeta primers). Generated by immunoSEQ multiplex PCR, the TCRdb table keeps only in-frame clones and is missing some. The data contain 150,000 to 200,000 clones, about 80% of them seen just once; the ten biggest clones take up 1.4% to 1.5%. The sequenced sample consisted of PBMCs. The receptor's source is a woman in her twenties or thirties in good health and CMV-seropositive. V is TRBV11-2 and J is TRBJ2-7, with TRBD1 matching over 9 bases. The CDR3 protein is CASSSGTGSYEQYF. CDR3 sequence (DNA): TGTGCCAGCAGCTCGGGGACAGGGTCCTACGAGCAGTACTTC.